Listed here are 12 T cell receptor beta chains from one sample, sequenced in a study of T cells in Graves' hyperthyroidism and ophthalmopathy. Amplified TCR beta CDR3 regions derived from RNA transcripts. An initial round of RT-PCR targeting the TCR CDR3 relied on the HTBI primer set. TCRdb reanalysed the multiplex PCR reads using MiXCR and keeps one entry per CDR3 protein. There are nearly 600,000 distinct CDR3 sequences in the sample; about 14% occur only once, and 5.8% lies in the top ten. The sequencing sample was made of blood. Receptors were obtained from a woman aged 25-40 years with Graves' hyperthyroidism that later progressed to Graves' ophthalmopathy.

This chain uses TRBV20-1 with TRBJ2-7, with 11 bases identical to TRBD2. V was pared by 3 bases and J by 5 bases, with 9 bases of the junction left unmatched. The CDR3 spans 15 residues. Per germline, CDR1 DFQATT and CDR2 SNEGSKA (reference sequence). As DNA, the CDR3 is TGCAGTGCTAGGGGGACTAGCGGAGGGGGCCACGAGCAGTACTTC. This sequence encodes CSARGTSGGGHEQYF.

Turning to this clonotype: This may be a read error: a much more frequent sequence differs by one nucleotide. The chain joins TRBV5-1 to TRBJ2-6; D is tentatively TRBD1 or TRBD2 (5 bases each). The germline CDR1 and CDR2 sequences are SGHRS and YFSETQ. The CDR3 is made up of 18 amino acids. CDR3 DNA: TGCGCCAGCAGCTTCGGGACGGACACCTACTCTTGGGCCAACGTCCTGACTTTC. Its protein is CASSFGTDTYSWANVLTF.

The table lists this clonotype with a few counts. This chain uses TRBV29-1 with TRBJ2-7; no firm D call. The V gene lost 4 bases and the J gene lost 0 bases, with 13 bases spanning the gap. This CDR3 is built from 14 residues. Germline-derived CDR1 and CDR2 are SQVTM and ANQGSEA. The CDR3 nucleotides are TGCAGCGTTGTGGCTCGTGGGTCCTCCTACGAGCAGTACTTC. It codes for CSVVARGSSYEQYF.

This clonotype was picked up many times. V usage is TRBV2 and J usage is TRBJ2-6; D is unclear. The CDR3 spans 15 residues. With 7 bases removed from V and 1 base from J, the gap between germline ends came to 11 bases. Germline CDR1 reads SNHLY; CDR2 reads FYNNEI. The CDR3 reads CASIAPRSGANVLTF. The CDR3, as DNA: TGTGCCAGCATAGCTCCCCGGTCTGGGGCCAACGTCCTGACTTTC.

The chain links TRBV4-1 to TRBJ2-5; 13 bases are shared with TRBD2. Per germline, CDR1 MGHRA and CDR2 YSYEKL. This CDR3 spans 15 amino acids. With 2 bases clipped from V and 7 bases from J, the junction kept 4 bases outside the gene matches. The CDR3 sequence is CASSQPRLAGGTQYF. The CDR3 DNA is TGCGCCAGCAGCCAACCCAGACTAGCGGGAGGGACCCAGTACTTC.

The table lists this clonotype with a few counts. The chain recombines TRBV7-2 with TRBJ1-3; no clear D. In germline, CDR1 is SGHTA, CDR2 FQGNSA. CDR3 size: 15 residues. V was pared by 5 bases and J by 1 base, with 12 bases between. CDR3 residues: CASSGPLSSGNTIYF. The CDR3 bases are TGTGCCAGCAGCGGCCCCTTGTCATCTGGAAACACCATATATTTT. Using reference TRBV7-2 and TRBJ1-3 for the parts outside the CDR3, the full variable domain is GAGVSQSPSNKVTEKGKDVELRCDPISGHTALYWYRQSLGQGLEFLIYFQGNSAPDKSGLPSDRFSAERTGGSVSTLTIQRTQQEDSAVYLCASSGPLSSGNTIYFGEGSWLTVV.

Ten or more counts support this clonotype. DNA for the CDR3: TGTGCCAGCAGTTTACGGGACAGGGCCTTCGGCTACACCTTC. It translates to CASSLRDRAFGYTF. The V gene is TRBV6-1, the J gene TRBJ1-2; 9 bases are shared with TRBD1. V shed 5 bases, J shed 8 bases, and the junction held 9 bases outside the gene matches. In germline, CDR1 is MNHNS, CDR2 SASEGT. The CDR3 spans 14 residues.

The rearrangement links TRBV7-3 to TRBJ1-6; 7 bases are shared with TRBD1. This CDR3 is built from 14 residues. From germline, CDR1 is SGHTA and CDR2 FQGTGA. V was clipped by 3 bases and J by 6 bases; unmatched bases: 2. CDR3 protein: CASSLTGPNSPLHF. The CDR3 bases are TGTGCCAGCAGCTTGACAGGGCCTAATTCACCCCTCCACTTT.

The sample holds many counts of this clonotype. The chain recombines TRBV5-1 with TRBJ1-1, with D possibly matching TRBD1 (5 bases). The germline gives CDR1 SGHRS, CDR2 YFSETQ. This CDR3 has 16 amino acids. V was pared by 2 bases and J by 0 bases, with 14 bases between. Here the CDR3 DNA reads TGCGCCAGCAGCTTTGGAGCCCGGACATTGAACACTGAAGCTTTCTTT. It translates to CASSFGARTLNTEAFF.

Only a few counts were recorded for this clonotype. V usage is TRBV19 and J usage is TRBJ1-4; no clear D gene. V lost 7 bases and J lost 8, with 17 bases in between. Per the germline V gene, CDR1 is LNHDA and CDR2 is SQIVND (reference sequence). This CDR3 has 14 residues. The CDR3 DNA sequence: TGTGCCAGTACCTCAGACTCGGTAGGGGAAAAACTGTTTTTT. Amino acid sequence: CASTSDSVGEKLFF.

This clonotype was seen a handful of times. The chain links TRBV7-9 to TRBJ2-1; the match to TRBD2 covers 14 bases. The end of the DNA is better explained by TRBJ2-7, so the J call may be wrong. CDR1 and CDR2 from the germline V gene are SEHNR and FQNEAQ (reference sequence). The CDR3 covers 15 residues. The CDR3 DNA reads as TGTGCCAGCAGCGGGACTAGCGGGGGATACAATGAGCAGTACTTC. Translating it yields CASSGTSGGYNEQYF.

This clonotype came up many times. The J gene is TRBJ2-2, the V gene TRBV7-8, with D possibly being TRBD1 (6 bases). This CDR3 is built from 13 residues. Trimming removed 8 bases at V and 1 base at J, with 8 bases between. Germline values: CDR1 SGHVS, CDR2 FQNEAQ. CDR3 sequence reads: CASLTGNTGELFF. DNA for the CDR3: TGTGCCAGCCTGACAGGGAACACCGGGGAGCTGTTTTTT.